This T cell receptor beta chain emerged from a study of chronic HIV infection and antiretroviral therapy. The CDR3 runs to 12 residues. Germline lookup yields CDR1 MNHEY and CDR2 SVGEGT. Trimming pared 0 bases from V and 12 bases from J, leaving 11 bases between. TCRdb recomputed calls from the 5' RACE reads with MiXCR, one row per CDR3 protein. Altogether approximately 47,000 distinct CDR3 sequences are present, about 20% being singletons, with the ten largest covering 2.8%. The origin of this receptor is an adult who had HIV and had not received antiretroviral therapy, or was an uninfected healthy control (not recorded which). The sequenced sample was peripheral blood. This chain links TRBV6-2 or TRBV6-3 with TRBJ2-5; D is undetermined. CDR3 sequence: CASSYSPSGEYF. The CDR3 nucleotides read TGTGCCAGCAGTTACTCCCCCTCGGGCGAGTACTTC.